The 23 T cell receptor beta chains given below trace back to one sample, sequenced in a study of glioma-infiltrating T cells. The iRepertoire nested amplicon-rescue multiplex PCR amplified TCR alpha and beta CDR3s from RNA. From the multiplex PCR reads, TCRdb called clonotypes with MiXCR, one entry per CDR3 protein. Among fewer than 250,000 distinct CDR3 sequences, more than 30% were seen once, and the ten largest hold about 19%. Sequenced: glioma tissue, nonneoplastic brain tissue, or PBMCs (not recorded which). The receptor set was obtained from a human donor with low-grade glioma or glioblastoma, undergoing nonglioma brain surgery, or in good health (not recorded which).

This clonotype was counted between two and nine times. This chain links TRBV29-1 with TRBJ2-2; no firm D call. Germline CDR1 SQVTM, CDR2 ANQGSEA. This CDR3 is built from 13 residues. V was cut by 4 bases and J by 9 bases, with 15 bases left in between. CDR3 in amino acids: CSVGTSLGRELFF. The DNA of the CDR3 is TGCAGCGTTGGGACCTCCCTAGGCCGGGAGCTGTTTTTT.

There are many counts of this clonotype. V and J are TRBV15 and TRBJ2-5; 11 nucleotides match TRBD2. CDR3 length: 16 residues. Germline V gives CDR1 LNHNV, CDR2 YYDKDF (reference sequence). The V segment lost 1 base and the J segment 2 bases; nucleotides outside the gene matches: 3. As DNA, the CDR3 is TGTGCCACCAGCAGAGCTGGGACTAGCGGTCAAGAGACCCAGTACTTC. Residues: CATSRAGTSGQETQYF.

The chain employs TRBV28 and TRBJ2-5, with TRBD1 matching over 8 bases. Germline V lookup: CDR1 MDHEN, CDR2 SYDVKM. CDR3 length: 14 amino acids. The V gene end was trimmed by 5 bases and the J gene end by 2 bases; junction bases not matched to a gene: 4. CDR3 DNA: TGTGCCAGCAGTGCCCGGACAGGGCAAGAGACCCAGTACTTC. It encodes CASSARTGQETQYF.

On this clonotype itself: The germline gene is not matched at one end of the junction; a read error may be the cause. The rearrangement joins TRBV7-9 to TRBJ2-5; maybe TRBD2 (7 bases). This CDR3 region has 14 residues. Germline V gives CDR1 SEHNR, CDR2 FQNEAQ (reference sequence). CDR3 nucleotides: TGTGCCCGCAGAAAGGGGGGGGGCACGGAGACCAAGGAATTC. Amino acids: CARRKGGGTETKEF.

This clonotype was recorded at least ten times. The CDR3 loop is CASSQDFRGNQPQHF. CDR3 nucleotides: TGCGCCAGCAGCCAAGATTTTCGGGGAAATCAGCCCCAGCATTTT. The V call is TRBV4-3, the J call TRBJ1-5; D is ambiguous. Per the germline V gene, CDR1 is LGHNA and CDR2 is YSLEER. This CDR3 region has 15 residues. The V end was cut by 0 bases, the J end by 4 bases, with 10 bases between.

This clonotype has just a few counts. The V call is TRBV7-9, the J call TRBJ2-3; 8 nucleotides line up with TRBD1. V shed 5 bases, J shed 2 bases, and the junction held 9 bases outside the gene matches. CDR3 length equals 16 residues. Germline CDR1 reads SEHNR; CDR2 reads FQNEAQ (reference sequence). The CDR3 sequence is CASSGDRTIFTDTQYF. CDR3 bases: TGTGCCAGCAGCGGGGACAGGACTATTTTCACAGATACGCAGTATTTT.

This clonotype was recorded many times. CDR3 loop: CASSLPGQGSTF. CDR3 DNA: TGTGCCAGCAGTTTACCCGGACAGGGAAGCACCTTC. The chain couples TRBV27 to TRBJ1-2; 8 nucleotides match TRBD1. The CDR3 covers 12 residues. The J segment lost 13 bases and the V segment lost 2 bases, leaving 6 bases of the junction unmatched. CDR1 is MNHEY, CDR2 SMNVEV, per germline (reference sequence).

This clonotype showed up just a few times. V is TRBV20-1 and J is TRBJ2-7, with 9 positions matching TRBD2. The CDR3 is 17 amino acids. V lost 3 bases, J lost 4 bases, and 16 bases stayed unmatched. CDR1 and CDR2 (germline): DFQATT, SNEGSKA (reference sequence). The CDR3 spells CSAREPYSGRGVYEQYF. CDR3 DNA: TGCAGTGCTAGGGAACCTTATAGCGGGAGAGGAGTTTACGAGCAGTACTTC.

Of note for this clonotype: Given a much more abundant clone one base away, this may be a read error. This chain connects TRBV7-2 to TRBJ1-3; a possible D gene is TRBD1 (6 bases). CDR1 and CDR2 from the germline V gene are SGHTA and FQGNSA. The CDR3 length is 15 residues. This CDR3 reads CASSFGGGSGNAIYF. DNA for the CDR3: TGTGCCAGCAGCTTCGGGGGGGGCTCCGGAAACGCCATATATTTT.

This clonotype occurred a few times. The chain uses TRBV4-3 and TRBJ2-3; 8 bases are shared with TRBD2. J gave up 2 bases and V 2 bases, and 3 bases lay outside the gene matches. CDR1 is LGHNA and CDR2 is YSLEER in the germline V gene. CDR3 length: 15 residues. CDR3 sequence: CASSQRGGSTDTQYF. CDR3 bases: TGCGCCAGCAGCCAACGGGGGGGCTCCACAGATACGCAGTATTTT.

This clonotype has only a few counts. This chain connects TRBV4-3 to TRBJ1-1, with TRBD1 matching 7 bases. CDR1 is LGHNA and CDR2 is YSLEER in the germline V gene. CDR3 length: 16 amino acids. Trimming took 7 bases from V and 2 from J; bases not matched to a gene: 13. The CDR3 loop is CASTLNPGQPNTEAFF. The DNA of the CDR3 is TGCGCCAGCACCTTAAATCCGGGACAGCCTAACACTGAAGCTTTCTTT.

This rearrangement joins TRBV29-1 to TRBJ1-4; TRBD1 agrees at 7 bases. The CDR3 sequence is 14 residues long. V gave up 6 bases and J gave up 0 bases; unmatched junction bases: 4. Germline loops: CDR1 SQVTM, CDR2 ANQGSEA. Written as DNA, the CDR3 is TGCAGCGTCGCCGACAGGGCAACTAATGAAAAACTGTTTTTT. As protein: CSVADRATNEKLFF.

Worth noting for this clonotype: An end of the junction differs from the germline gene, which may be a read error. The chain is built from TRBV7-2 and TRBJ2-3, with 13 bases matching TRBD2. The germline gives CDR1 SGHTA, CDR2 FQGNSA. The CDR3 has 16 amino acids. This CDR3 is CAISPLAGGGTDTQYF. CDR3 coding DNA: TGTGCCATCAGCCCACTAGCGGGGGGGGGCACAGATACGCAGTATTTT.

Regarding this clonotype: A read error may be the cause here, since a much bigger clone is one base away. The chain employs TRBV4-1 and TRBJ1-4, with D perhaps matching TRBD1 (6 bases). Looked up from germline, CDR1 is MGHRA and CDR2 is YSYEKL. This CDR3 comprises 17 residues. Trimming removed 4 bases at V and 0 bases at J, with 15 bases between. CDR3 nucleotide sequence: TGCGCCAGCAGCCTCATGGGGACAACCGCAACTAATGAAAAACTGTTTTTT. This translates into CASSLMGTTATNEKLFF.

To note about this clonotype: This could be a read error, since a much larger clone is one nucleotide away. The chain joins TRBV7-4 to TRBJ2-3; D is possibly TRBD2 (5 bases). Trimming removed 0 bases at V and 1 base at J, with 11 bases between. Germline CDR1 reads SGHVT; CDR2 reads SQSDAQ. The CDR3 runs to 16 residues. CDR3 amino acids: CASSLAITEGTDTQYF. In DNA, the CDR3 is TGTGCCAGCAGCTTAGCGATCACGGAGGGCACAGATACGCAGTATTTT. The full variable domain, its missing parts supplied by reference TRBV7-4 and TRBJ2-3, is GAGVSQSPRYKVAKRGRDVALRCDSISGHVTLYWYRQTLGQGSEVLTYSQSDAQRDKSGRPSGRFSAERPERSVSTLKIQRTEQGDSAVYLCASSLAITEGTDTQYFGPGTRLTVL.

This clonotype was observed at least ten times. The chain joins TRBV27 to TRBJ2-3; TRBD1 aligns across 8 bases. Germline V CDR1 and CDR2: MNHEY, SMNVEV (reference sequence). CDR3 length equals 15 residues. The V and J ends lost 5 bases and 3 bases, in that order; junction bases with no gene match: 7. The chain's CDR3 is CASSPQGARTDTQYF. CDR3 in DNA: TGTGCCAGCAGTCCCCAGGGGGCTCGGACAGATACGCAGTATTTT.

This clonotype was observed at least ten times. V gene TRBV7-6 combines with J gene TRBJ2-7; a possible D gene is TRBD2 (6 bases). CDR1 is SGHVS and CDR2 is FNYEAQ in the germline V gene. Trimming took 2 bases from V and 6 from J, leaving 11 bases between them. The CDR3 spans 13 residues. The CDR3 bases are TGTGCCAGCAGCTTATGGGCAGCGGGCGAGCAGTACTTC. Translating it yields CASSLWAAGEQYF.

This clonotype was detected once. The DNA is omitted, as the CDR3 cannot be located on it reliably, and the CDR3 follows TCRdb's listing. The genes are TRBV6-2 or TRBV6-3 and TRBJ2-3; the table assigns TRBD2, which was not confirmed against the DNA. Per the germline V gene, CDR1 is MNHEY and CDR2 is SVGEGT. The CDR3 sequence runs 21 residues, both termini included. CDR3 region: CASSFYICSALTSGGTDMQYF.

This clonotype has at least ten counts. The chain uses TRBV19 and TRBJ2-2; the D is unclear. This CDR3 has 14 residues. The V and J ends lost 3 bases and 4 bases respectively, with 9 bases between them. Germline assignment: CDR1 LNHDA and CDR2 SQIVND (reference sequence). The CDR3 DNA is TGTGCCAGTAGTATGCAGGAGAGCACCGGGGAGCTGTTTTTT. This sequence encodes CASSMQESTGELFF.

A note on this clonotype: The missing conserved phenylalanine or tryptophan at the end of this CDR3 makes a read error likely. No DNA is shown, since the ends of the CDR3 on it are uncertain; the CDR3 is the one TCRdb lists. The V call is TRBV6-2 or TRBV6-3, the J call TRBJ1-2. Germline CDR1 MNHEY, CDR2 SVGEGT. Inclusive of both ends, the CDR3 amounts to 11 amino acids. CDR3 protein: CASSDFSGYNI.

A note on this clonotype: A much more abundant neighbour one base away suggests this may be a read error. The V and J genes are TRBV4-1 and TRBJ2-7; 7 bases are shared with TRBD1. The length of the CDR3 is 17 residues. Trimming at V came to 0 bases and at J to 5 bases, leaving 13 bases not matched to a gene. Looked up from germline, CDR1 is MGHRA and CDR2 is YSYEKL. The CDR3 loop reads CASSQEQGTTSGHEQYF. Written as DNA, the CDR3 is TGCGCCAGCAGCCAAGAACAGGGGACGACAAGTGGGCACGAGCAGTACTTC.

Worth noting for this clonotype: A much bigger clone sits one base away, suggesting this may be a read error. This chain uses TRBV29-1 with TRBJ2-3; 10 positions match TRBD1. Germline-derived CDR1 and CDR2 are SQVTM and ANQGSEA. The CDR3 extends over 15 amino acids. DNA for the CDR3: TGCAGAGTTGACAGGGGGCTAGCAAGATTAGATACGCAGTATTTT. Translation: CRVDRGLARLDTQYF.

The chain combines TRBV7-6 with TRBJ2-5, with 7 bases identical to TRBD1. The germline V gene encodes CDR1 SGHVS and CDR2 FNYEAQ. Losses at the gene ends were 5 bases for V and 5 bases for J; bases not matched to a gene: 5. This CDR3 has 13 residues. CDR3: CASSEGQWETQYF. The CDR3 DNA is TGTGCCAGCAGCGAGGGACAGTGGGAGACCCAGTACTTC.